Listed below are T cell receptor beta chains from one sample, sequenced in a study of blood T cell repertoires in COVID-19. The assay was immunoSEQ multiplex PCR, and TCRdb's table has in-frame clones only and misses some. The table shows 84,000 or so clones, with more than 80% occurring only once. Sequenced sample: peripheral blood. These TCRs come from an elderly woman with acute or convalescent COVID-19. Both conserved end residues are part of each CDR3. The D gene is left open where the match is weak. Size values are once, few and many counts, or a class for expanded clones, and some rows have none.

TRBV10-1	TRBJ1-5	NA	TRBD1	CASSVGLTGNQPQHF	TGCGCCAGCAGTGTCGGGTTGACAGGGAATCAGCCCCAGCATTTT
TRBV5-1	TRBJ1-2	NA	TRBD1	CASSLPGQERSNYGYTF	TGCGCCAGCAGCTTACCGGGACAGGAGAGATCTAACTATGGCTACACCTTC
TRBV7-9	TRBJ1-2	NA	TRBD1	CASSLNRRDSYGYTF	TGTGCCAGCAGCTTAAATCGAAGGGACAGTTATGGCTACACCTTC
TRBV30	TRBJ2-5	NA	NA	CAWSVQLTQYF	TGTGCCTGGAGTGTACAGCTGACCCAGTACTTC
TRBV6-2/TRBV6-3	TRBJ2-1	NA	TRBD1	CASSSSPKTGGNYNEQFF	TGTGCCAGCAGTTCCAGCCCGAAGACAGGGGGCAACTACAATGAGCAGTTCTTC
TRBV6-2/TRBV6-3	TRBJ2-1	NA	TRBD2	CASSYYLAEYSYNEQFF	TGTGCCAGCAGTTACTACCTAGCGGAATACTCCTACAATGAGCAGTTCTTC
TRBV6-5	TRBJ1-2	NA	TRBD1	CASQGQGGYGYTF	TGTGCCAGCCAAGGACAGGGCGGCTATGGCTACACCTTC
TRBV7-9	TRBJ1-2	NA	NA	CASSLAGLYGYTF	TGTGCCAGCAGCTTAGCGGGGCTCTATGGCTACACCTTC
TRBV7-8	TRBJ1-5	NA	TRBD1	CASSRQGSNQPQHF	TGTGCCAGCAGTCGACAGGGCAGCAATCAGCCCCAGCATTTT
TRBV12-3/TRBV12-4	TRBJ2-5	NA	NA	CASSLNRVETQYF	TGTGCCAGCAGTTTAAACAGGGTAGAGACCCAGTACTTC
TRBV7-2	TRBJ1-6	NA	NA	CASSLGGADNSPLHF	TGTGCCAGCAGCTTAGGGGGCGCGGATAATTCACCCCTCCACTTT
TRBV6-1	TRBJ2-7	NA	NA	CASSEVLQFGHEQYF	TGTGCCAGCAGTGAAGTTCTACAGTTTGGGCACGAGCAGTACTTC
TRBV10-3	TRBJ2-3	once	TRBD2	CATSRTSPDTQYF	TGTGCCACTTCTCGGACTAGTCCTGATACGCAGTATTTT
TRBV5-5	TRBJ1-6	NA	TRBD1	CASSTRGAAYNSPLHF	TGTGCCAGCAGCACCAGGGGGGCGGCCTATAATTCACCCCTCCACTTT
TRBV5-4	TRBJ1-1	NA	NA	CAIRGPREDVGEAFF	TGTGCCATCCGGGGTCCCAGGGAGGATGTCGGTGAAGCTTTCTTT
TRBV7-6	TRBJ1-4	few	NA	CASSSITGTPNEKLFF	TGTGCCAGCAGCTCGATTACCGGGACACCGAATGAAAAACTGTTTTTT
TRBV18	TRBJ2-1	NA	NA	CASSPHSDNEQFF	TGTGCCAGCTCACCACATTCGGACAATGAGCAGTTCTTC
TRBV7-2	TRBJ1-1	NA	TRBD1	CASSTGGAGQAFF	TGTGCCAGCAGCACAGGGGGCGCGGGTCAAGCTTTCTTT
TRBV11-3	TRBJ2-1	NA	TRBD1	CASSWGPTGQFYNEQFF	TGTGCCAGCAGCTGGGGCCCTACGGGACAGTTCTACAATGAGCAGTTCTTC
TRBV2	TRBJ2-3	NA	NA	CASGGGLPSTDTQYF	TGTGCCAGCGGGGGGGGGCTACCATCCACAGATACGCAGTATTTT
TRBV27	TRBJ2-1	medium-sized	NA	CASSLSVTGPDNEQFF	TGTGCCAGCAGTTTATCCGTGACAGGACCCGACAATGAGCAGTTCTTC
TRBV4-1	TRBJ2-2	NA	TRBD2	CASSPREGIGGELFF	TGCGCCAGCAGCCCGCGGGAGGGAATAGGCGGGGAGCTGTTTTTT
TRBV4-1	TRBJ2-1	NA	NA	CASSQIPGPSSYNEQFF	TGCGCCAGCAGCCAAATCCCAGGGCCGAGCTCCTACAATGAGCAGTTCTTC
TRBV19	TRBJ1-2	few	NA	CASSQYGYTF	TGTGCCAGTAGCCAATATGGCTACACCTTC
TRBV6-5	TRBJ1-5	NA	NA	CASMRIRNQPQHF	TGTGCCAGCATGCGGATACGCAATCAGCCCCAGCATTTT
TRBV18	TRBJ2-5	NA	TRBD2	CASSPGRRQETQYF	TGTGCCAGCTCACCCGGGAGGAGGCAAGAGACCCAGTACTTC
TRBV5-1	TRBJ2-3	NA	TRBD2	CASSWASGGTDTQYF	TGCGCCAGCAGCTGGGCTAGCGGGGGCACAGATACGCAGTATTTT
TRBV7-2	TRBJ2-5	NA	NA	CASSPQGLPETQYF	TGTGCCAGCAGCCCCCAGGGACTGCCTGAGACCCAGTACTTC
TRBV27	TRBJ2-5	NA	TRBD2	CASSFLGLAGQETQYF	TGTGCCAGCAGTTTCCTGGGACTAGCGGGACAAGAGACCCAGTACTTC
TRBV7-2	TRBJ2-5	NA	NA	CASSGHLRGLQETQYF	TGTGCCAGCAGCGGACACCTGCGGGGCTTACAAGAGACCCAGTACTTC
TRBV19	TRBJ2-1	NA	NA	CASMDSYNEQFF	TGTGCCAGCATGGACTCGTACAATGAGCAGTTCTTC
TRBV29-1	TRBJ2-3	NA	NA	CSVVRLDTQTDTQYF	TGCAGCGTTGTTCGACTAGATACCCAAACAGATACGCAGTATTTT
TRBV7-2	TRBJ2-3	NA	NA	CASKAGHTDTQYF	TGTGCCAGCAAGGCGGGCCACACAGATACGCAGTATTTT
TRBV27	TRBJ1-2	NA	NA	CASGPGRGYGYTF	TGTGCCAGCGGTCCGGGCCGGGGCTATGGCTACACCTTC
TRBV19	TRBJ1-1	NA	NA	CASSTNRAGDTEAFF	TGTGCCAGTAGTACAAACAGGGCGGGAGACACTGAAGCTTTCTTT
TRBV7-6	TRBJ2-1	NA	NA	CASSLAGRSNEQFF	TGTGCCAGCTCCCTTGCAGGGCGGTCCAATGAGCAGTTCTTC
TRBV19	TRBJ1-5	many	TRBD1	CASKSGTVNSNQPQHF	TGTGCCAGTAAATCGGGGACAGTGAATAGCAATCAGCCCCAGCATTTT
TRBV7-2	TRBJ2-7	NA	NA	CASSKSQVFEQYF	TGTGCCAGCAGCAAATCACAGGTTTTCGAGCAGTACTTC
TRBV7-9	TRBJ2-2	few	TRBD2	CASSLVAGAGGELFF	TGTGCCAGCAGCTTAGTTGCGGGAGCAGGCGGGGAGCTGTTTTTT
TRBV12-5	TRBJ1-2	NA	NA	CASGTAYGYTF	TGTGCTAGTGGGACAGCCTATGGCTACACCTTC
TRBV7-2	TRBJ2-7	few	NA	CASSLGGTQSYEQYF	TGTGCCAGCAGCCTCGGCGGGACGCAGTCCTACGAGCAGTACTTC
TRBV5-1	TRBJ1-1	NA	NA	CASSLLAGNTEAFF	TGCGCCAGCAGCTTGTTGGCAGGAAACACTGAAGCTTTCTTT
TRBV3-1/TRBV3-2	TRBJ1-2	NA	NA	CASSQDGGGYTF	TGTGCCAGCAGCCAAGATGGAGGTGGCTACACCTTC
TRBV18	TRBJ2-5	NA	TRBD2	CASSPSSGNQETQYF	TGTGCCAGCTCACCGTCTAGCGGGAACCAAGAGACCCAGTACTTC
TRBV9	TRBJ2-3	NA	TRBD1	CASSVGTGDTQYF	TGTGCCAGCAGCGTAGGGACAGGGGATACGCAGTATTTT
TRBV27	TRBJ2-7	once	TRBD2	CASSPGLAGGPYEQYF	TGTGCCAGCAGTCCCGGACTAGCGGGGGGCCCCTACGAGCAGTACTTC
TRBV6-2/TRBV6-3	TRBJ2-7	NA	TRBD1	CASSYPRDRAAYEQYF	TGTGCCAGCAGTTACCCCCGGGACAGGGCGGCGTACGAGCAGTACTTC
TRBV7-7	TRBJ2-2	NA	TRBD1	CASSPGTGNTGELFF	TGTGCCAGCAGCCCCGGGACAGGGAACACCGGGGAGCTGTTTTTT
TRBV6-5	TRBJ2-7	NA	NA	CASSHPGSYEQYF	TGTGCCAGCAGTCACCCAGGAAGCTACGAGCAGTACTTC
TRBV5-1	TRBJ2-2	NA	TRBD1	CASSLGGTGIAGELFF	TGCGCCAGCAGCTTGGGCGGGACAGGAATAGCCGGGGAGCTGTTTTTT